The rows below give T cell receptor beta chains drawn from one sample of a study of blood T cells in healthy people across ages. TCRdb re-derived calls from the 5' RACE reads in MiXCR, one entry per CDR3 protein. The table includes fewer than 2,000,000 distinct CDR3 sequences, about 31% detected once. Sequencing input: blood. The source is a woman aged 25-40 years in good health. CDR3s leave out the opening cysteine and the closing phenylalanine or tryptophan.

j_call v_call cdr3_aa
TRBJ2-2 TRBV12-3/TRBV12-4 ASRGQVISAGELF
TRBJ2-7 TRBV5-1 ASSDPAGGPQQY
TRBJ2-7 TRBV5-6 ASSFANYEQY
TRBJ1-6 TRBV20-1 SARSSDRGRLSSYNSPLH
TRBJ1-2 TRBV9 ASSARDMFWGYT
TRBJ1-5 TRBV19 ASSPDDRVSGNQPQH
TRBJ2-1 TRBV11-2 ASSSPSPGHYNEQF
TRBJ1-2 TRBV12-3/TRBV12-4 ASTGGYGYT
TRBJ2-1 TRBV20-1 SATRPWSSYNEQF
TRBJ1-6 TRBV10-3 ATSSGDSPLH
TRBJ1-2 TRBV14 ASSQELSGGDYT
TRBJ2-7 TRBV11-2 ASSFNSYYEQY
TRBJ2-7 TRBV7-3 ASSFDHSYEQY
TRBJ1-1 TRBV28 ASKTGVVNTEAF
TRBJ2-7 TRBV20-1 SAIQAGGPYEQY
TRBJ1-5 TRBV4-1 ASSQDAWGTQPQH
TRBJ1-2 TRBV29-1 SVTGTGFGYT